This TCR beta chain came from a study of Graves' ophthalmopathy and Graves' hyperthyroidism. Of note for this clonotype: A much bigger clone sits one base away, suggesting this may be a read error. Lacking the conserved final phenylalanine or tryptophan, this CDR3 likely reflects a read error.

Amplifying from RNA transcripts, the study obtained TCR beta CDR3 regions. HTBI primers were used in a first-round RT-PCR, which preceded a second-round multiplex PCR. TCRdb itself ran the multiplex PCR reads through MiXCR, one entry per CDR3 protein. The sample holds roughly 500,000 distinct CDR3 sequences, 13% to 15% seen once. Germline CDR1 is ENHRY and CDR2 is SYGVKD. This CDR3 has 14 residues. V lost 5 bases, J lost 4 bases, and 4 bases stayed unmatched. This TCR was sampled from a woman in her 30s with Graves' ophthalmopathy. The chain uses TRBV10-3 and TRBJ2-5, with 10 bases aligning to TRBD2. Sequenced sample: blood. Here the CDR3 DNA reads TGTGCCATCAGTCAAGCGGGAGGGCTAGAGACCCAGTACCTC. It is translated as CAISQAGGLETQYL.